Listed below are T cell receptor beta chains from one sample, sequenced in a study of shared clonotypes between healthy human individuals. Some clones are missing from TCRdb's copy, which holds only in-frame ones; the method was immunoSEQ multiplex PCR. The sample consists of roughly 2 million clones, around 95% of them appearing once. Sequencing used naive CD4+ T cells sorted from blood. The receptor set was obtained from a man aged 18 to 29 in good health. CDR3s include the opening cysteine and the closing phenylalanine or tryptophan.

>TRBV6-1|TRBJ1-2
CASSERTGYGYTF
>TRBV5-1|TRBJ1-1
CASSRGQENTEAFF
>TRBV7-9|TRBJ2-2
CASSSGTTFNTGELFF
>TRBV5-6|TRBJ2-7
CASSLWTGGFMSYEQYF
>TRBV6-1|TRBJ2-2
CASSELGILAGELFF
>TRBV10-1|TRBJ1-5
CASSAGSNQPQHF
>TRBV7-2|TRBJ2-3
CASSLGVSTDTQYF
>TRBV4-3|TRBJ2-7
CASSQGGTSGNRQYF
>TRBV5-6|TRBJ1-4
CASSLSDRGSEKLFF
>TRBV18|TRBJ2-7
CASSPPPGPYEQYF
>TRBV5-4|TRBJ1-2
CASSLGTDYGYTF
>TRBV4-1|TRBJ2-5
CASSQDGQGGRETQYF
>TRBV30|TRBJ1-1
CAWSEQRNTEAFF
>TRBV5-6|TRBJ2-5
CASSLRAGDQETQYF
>TRBV7-8|TRBJ2-2
CASSPRTGNTGELFF
>TRBV7-9|TRBJ1-2
CASSSNRQSGYTF
>TRBV27|TRBJ1-6
CASSFRTGSYNSPLHF
>TRBV7-9|TRBJ2-3
CASSFSASADTQYF
>TRBV2|TRBJ2-7
CASSWDRGGYEQYF
>TRBV28|TRBJ1-5
CASIPIGADNQPQHF
>TRBV5-4|TRBJ2-2
CASRSGTSGTGELFF
>TRBV5-1|TRBJ2-3
CASSLIQGETQYF